This entry lists 25 T cell receptor beta chains sequenced from one sample in a study of blood T cell repertoires in COVID-19. The protocol was immunoSEQ multiplex PCR, while the TCRdb copy is restricted to in-frame clones and leaves out a portion. The sample includes approximately 200,000 clones, approximately 79% of them seen just once. The sequenced sample consisted of peripheral blood. All receptors come from a woman aged 45-59 years with acute or convalescent COVID-19.

The chain joins TRBV6-2 or TRBV6-3 to TRBJ2-5; D perhaps matches TRBD2 (5 bases). The germline V gene has CDR1 MNHEY and CDR2 SVGEGT. The V end was cut by 6 bases, the J end by 4 bases, with 18 bases between. There are 15 residues in the CDR3. The CDR3, as DNA: TGTGCCAGCAGCCTCAGCGGAGGCGCAATAGAGACCCAGTACTTC. Translation: CASSLSGGAIETQYF.

V is TRBV27 and J is TRBJ1-1, with TRBD1 matching over 7 bases. In germline, CDR1 is MNHEY, CDR2 SMNVEV (reference sequence). The CDR3 covers 14 residues. Unmatched junction bases numbered 5, after V lost 6 bases and J lost 1 base. CDR3 protein: CASSLQGRNTEAFF. The CDR3 nucleotides are TGTGCCAGCAGCCTACAGGGGAGGAACACTGAAGCTTTCTTT.

The genes are TRBV6-2 or TRBV6-3 and TRBJ2-1; 7 nucleotides agree with TRBD2. The ends lost 5 bases at V and 7 bases at J; junction bases unmatched: 2. Germline-derived CDR1 and CDR2 are MNHEY and SVGEGT. The CDR3 length is 12 residues. CDR3 DNA sequence: TGTGCCAGCAGTGGGACTAAAAATGAGCAGTTCTTC. Residues: CASSGTKNEQFF.

The chain employs TRBV6-6 and TRBJ2-2; D is ambiguous. Trimming removed 6 bases from V and 1 base from J, with 9 bases in between. Germline CDR1 and CDR2: MNHNY and SVGAGI (reference sequence). CDR3 length: 14 amino acids. Written as DNA, the CDR3 is TGTGCCAGCAGGTCGAACGGGAACACCGGGGAGCTGTTTTTT. Translated, it gives CASRSNGNTGELFF.

This chain uses TRBV5-1 with TRBJ1-6; the D gene is possibly TRBD1 (5 bases). Trimming pared 0 bases from V and 5 bases from J, leaving 12 bases between. This CDR3 contains 16 residues. Germline V CDR1 and CDR2: SGHRS, YFSETQ. CDR3 in amino acids: CASSLVPGSDNSPLHF. The CDR3 DNA follows: TGCGCCAGCAGCTTGGTACCAGGGTCGGATAATTCACCCCTCCACTTT.

The genes are TRBV9 and TRBJ1-1; D remains ambiguous. CDR1 is SGDLS and CDR2 is YYNGEE in the germline V gene. CDR3 length: 15 amino acids. Trimming removed 4 bases from V and 0 bases from J, with 13 bases in between. The CDR3, as DNA: TGTGCCAGCAGCCCCGGTTTCGTCGTGAACACTGAAGCTTTCTTT. Protein: CASSPGFVVNTEAFF.

The chain has TRBV10-1 and TRBJ2-3, with 7 bases identical to TRBD2. Trimming at V came to 4 bases and at J to 5 bases, leaving 9 bases not matched to a gene. Looked up from germline, CDR1 is WNHNN and CDR2 is SYGVQD (reference sequence). CDR3 size: 15 residues. CDR3 nucleotides: TGCGCCAGCAGTGGGTCGGGGGGTCCTGTAGATACGCAGTATTTT. Protein sequence: CASSGSGGPVDTQYF.

The chain links TRBV6-1 to TRBJ1-5; TRBD1 might be the D (6 bases). Trimming pared 0 bases from V and 0 bases from J, leaving 15 bases between. Per germline, CDR1 MNHNS and CDR2 SASEGT. CDR3 size: 18 residues. The CDR3 bases are TGTGCCAGCAGTGAAGCTGGGTCAGGGGTCAATAGCAATCAGCCCCAGCATTTT. Encoded protein: CASSEAGSGVNSNQPQHF.

V is TRBV24-1 and J is TRBJ2-7; D gene unclear. Germline V gene lookup returns CDR1 KGHDR and CDR2 SFDVKD. This CDR3 spans 12 amino acids. Trimming removed 5 bases at V and 12 bases at J, with 16 bases between. The DNA of the CDR3 is TGTGCCACCAGTGTTGGAGAGACCGTCTGGTACTTC. Translated, it gives CATSVGETVWYF.

J is TRBJ2-3 and V is TRBV30; TRBD2 is a possible D gene (6 bases). Germline CDR1 is GTSNPN and CDR2 is SVGIG (reference sequence). V dropped 7 bases and J dropped 0 bases, with 11 bases sitting between them. CDR3 length equals 13 residues. This CDR3 is CALDYHSTDTQYF. For the CDR3, the DNA is TGTGCCTTGGACTATCATAGCACAGATACGCAGTATTTT.

This chain links TRBV20-1 with TRBJ1-2; possible D gene TRBD1, 6 bases. CDR3 length: 14 amino acids. Trimming stripped 3 bases from V and 1 base from J, with 12 bases between. In germline, CDR1 is DFQATT, CDR2 SNEGSKA (reference sequence). The CDR3 region is CSASWGGRNYGYTF. The CDR3 region has the DNA TGCAGTGCTAGTTGGGGGGGCCGTAACTATGGCTACACCTTC.

This clone was detected a few times. The V gene is TRBV6-5, the J gene TRBJ1-3; no definite D call. Per the germline V gene, CDR1 is MNHEY and CDR2 is SVGAGI. Trimming removed 6 bases from V and 0 bases from J, with 12 bases in between. The CDR3 extends over 15 amino acids. The CDR3 sequence is CASRGRARSGNTIYF. In DNA, the CDR3 is TGTGCCAGCAGGGGCAGAGCCCGCTCTGGAAACACCATATATTTT.

Details on this clone: Other nucleotide sequences in the sample specify the same CDR3. The CDR3 reads CASSFGGFNQPQHF. Written as DNA, the CDR3 is TGTGCCAGCAGTTTCGGAGGGTTCAATCAGCCCCAGCATTTT. The chain combines TRBV28 with TRBJ1-5; no clear D gene. V gave up 3 bases and J gave up 3 bases, with 9 bases separating them. CDR1 is MDHEN and CDR2 is SYDVKM in the germline V gene. This CDR3 contains 14 residues.

The chain couples TRBV6-6 to TRBJ2-1; 12 positions match TRBD2. V dropped 6 bases and J dropped 7; count of bases not matched to a gene: 7. The V gene's germline CDR1 is MNHNY and CDR2 SVGAGI (reference sequence). This CDR3 contains 15 residues. CDR3 residues: CASSSSGRGGNEQFF. CDR3 bases: TGTGCCAGCAGCTCTAGCGGGAGGGGAGGGAATGAGCAGTTCTTC.

The chain joins TRBV28 to TRBJ1-3; the D is unclear. Trimming shortened V by 6 bases and J by 5 bases, and 11 bases separated the two germline ends. Germline V lookup: CDR1 MDHEN, CDR2 SYDVKM. The CDR3 consists of 13 residues. CDR3 sequence: CASRRAGRNTIYF. The CDR3 bases are TGTGCCAGCAGGCGAGCGGGAAGAAACACCATATATTTT.

The V gene is TRBV7-6, the J gene TRBJ2-3; 14 bases map to TRBD2. V lost 5 bases, J lost 4 bases, and 8 bases stayed unmatched. Germline CDR1 and CDR2: SGHVS and FNYEAQ. The CDR3 spans 17 residues. CDR3 sequence (DNA): TGTGCCAGCAGCCCCAGACTAGCGGGGGGGCAGGCAGATACGCAGTATTTT. Amino acid sequence: CASSPRLAGGQADTQYF.

The gene calls are TRBV19 and TRBJ1-2; TRBD1 might be the D (5 bases). Germline V gives CDR1 LNHDA, CDR2 SQIVND (reference sequence). The V and J ends lost 5 bases and 2 bases respectively, with 6 bases between them. This CDR3 contains 12 residues. Written as DNA, the CDR3 is TGTGCCAGTAGTCCAGGGAACTATGGCTACACCTTC. Translation: CASSPGNYGYTF.

The chain uses TRBV10-3 and TRBJ2-7; D is undetermined. CDR1 is ENHRY, CDR2 SYGVKD, per germline. This CDR3 is 16 amino acids long. V gave up 7 bases and J gave up 0 bases, with 19 bases separating them. CDR3 protein: CAIMSQESASSYEQYF. The CDR3 nucleotides are TGTGCCATCATGTCTCAGGAAAGTGCTTCCTCCTACGAGCAGTACTTC.

This clone is a singleton in its sample. The chain carries TRBV24-1 and TRBJ1-5, with 7 bases aligning to TRBD1. The CDR3 has 14 amino acids. Germline CDR1 reads KGHDR; CDR2 reads SFDVKD. J was trimmed by 6 bases and V by 7 bases; bases with no gene match: 8. The CDR3 coding sequence is TGTGCCACCAGCGCGACAGGGTTTCTTCAGCCCCAGCATTTT. This gives the protein CATSATGFLQPQHF.

The chain has TRBV9 and TRBJ1-3; D gene unclear. Trimming shortened V by 3 bases and J by 0 bases, and 4 bases separated the two germline ends. This CDR3 has 13 amino acids. The germline V gene has CDR1 SGDLS and CDR2 YYNGEE. The CDR3 DNA sequence: TGTGCCAGCAGCGACAACTCTGGAAACACCATATATTTT. Amino acids: CASSDNSGNTIYF.

This chain joins TRBV18 and TRBJ2-7; D possibly corresponds to TRBD1 (6 bases). Germline CDR1 is KGHSH and CDR2 is LQKENI. Trimming left V 2 bases short and J 11 bases short, with 13 bases between. The CDR3 is made up of 12 amino acids. CDR3 in DNA: TGTGCCAGCTCACCAAACTCGGACAGAGAGTACTTC. It encodes CASSPNSDREYF.

The chain couples TRBV12-3 or TRBV12-4 to TRBJ2-5, with D possibly being TRBD2 (5 bases). V was clipped by 3 bases and J by 8 bases, with 13 bases between them. The CDR3 has 13 amino acids. CDR3 nucleotide sequence: TGTGCCAGCAGTTTGGACTTGGCAAGAACCCAGTACTTC. Amino acids: CASSLDLARTQYF.

This rearrangement joins TRBV24-1 to TRBJ2-1; TRBD1 matches at 8 bases. This CDR3 spans 15 amino acids. V lost 6 bases and J lost 8; bases outside the gene matches: 11. Germline loops: CDR1 KGHDR, CDR2 SFDVKD. The DNA for the CDR3 is TGTGCCACCAGTCTGGGACAGGCACCGAGGCATGAGCAGTTCTTC. Amino acids: CATSLGQAPRHEQFF.

V usage is TRBV10-1 and J usage is TRBJ2-1, with 8 bases aligning to TRBD2. This CDR3 spans 16 amino acids. Trimming at V came to 5 bases and at J to 7 bases, leaving 13 bases not matched to a gene. The germline CDR1 and CDR2 sequences are WNHNN and SYGVQD (reference sequence). CDR3: CASSLAGGGKDNEQFF. CDR3 nucleotide sequence: TGCGCCAGCAGTCTAGCCGGGGGGGGTAAGGATAATGAGCAGTTCTTC.

The chain has TRBV5-6 and TRBJ1-3; D call uncertain. This CDR3 has 15 amino acids. Trimming shortened V by 4 bases and J by 3 bases, and 14 bases separated the two germline ends. Per the germline V gene, CDR1 is SGHDT and CDR2 is YYEEEE. CDR3 sequence reads: CASSPGSRVGNTIYF. The CDR3 nucleotides read TGTGCCAGCAGCCCCGGGTCGCGGGTTGGAAACACCATATATTTT.